The T cell receptor beta chain described here comes from a study of tumour-infiltrating T cells in Burkitt lymphoma (dated by TCRdb to 2020 to 2021). About the investigation overall: All epidemiological subtypes of Burkitt lymphoma were represented among the roughly 80 patients who made up the cohort. When TCR repertoire data were correlated with clinical outcome, productive clonality turned out to predict both overall and progression-free survival, independent of established prognosticators, age at diagnosis among them. What the research found in general, with its limitations: Several public clonotypes shared across numerous Burkitt lymphoma patients were found, suggesting shared tumour neoantigen selection absent from diffuse large B-cell lymphoma.

V is shortened by 4 bases, J by 4 bases, and the region joining them spans 10 bases. The germline V gene encodes CDR1 SGHTA and CDR2 FQGNSA. The CDR3 contains 14 residues, cysteine and phenylalanine counted. Of the read, only the CDR3 DNA is kept; its 42 bases are in frame from base 1. Libraries were made using the immunoSEQ multiplex PCR assay. Held by TCRdb, this immuneACCESS table contains in-frame sequences only and omits some clones. Under half of the omission traces to an unresolved V gene where checked; the cause of the rest is unknown. Within this sample are roughly 1,600 clones, with approximately 39% of them counted one time only. The ten largest clones add up to 2.5% to 3% of the sample. This clone was seen a few times. Its cognate antigen has yet to be identified. No clone much larger than this one lies a single base away; base qualities are absent.

The sample consisted of tumor tissue. This receptor was taken from a human donor with Burkitt lymphoma. The receptor chain draws on TRBV7-2 and TRBJ1-4, and TRBD1 may be the D gene, going by 6 matching bases. Here is the DNA: TGTGCCAGCAGCTACAGGGCTCGTAATGAAAAACTGTTTTTT. The translation is CASSYRARNEKLFF.